The rows below give T cell receptor beta chains drawn from one sample of a study of T cells in Graves' hyperthyroidism and ophthalmopathy. In TCRdb, the multiplex PCR reads were re-called with MiXCR into one record per CDR3 protein. The sample yields around 690,000 distinct CDR3 sequences, around 20% seen once. The sample was blood. The receptors here all came from a man aged 30 to 39 with Graves' ophthalmopathy. Both conserved end residues are part of each CDR3. Fields, in order: CDR3 protein, CDR3 DNA, clone size, V gene, D gene, J gene. D genes are given only for firm matches. Size tells how often a clone was seen (once, few, many) or the class of an expanded clone, and some rows leave it out.

CASSVIQHGSLTDTQYF,TGTGCCAGCAGCGTAATCCAACACGGGAGCCTCACAGATACGCAGTATTTT,NA,TRBV9,NA,TRBJ2-3
CAWRSGDRDADEQFF,TGTGCCTGGAGGTCGGGGGACAGGGATGCCGATGAGCAGTTCTTC,few,TRBV30,TRBD1,TRBJ2-1
CASSYGPPGQPQHF,TGTGCCAGCAGTTACGGTCCCCCGGGTCAGCCCCAGCATTTT,NA,TRBV6-5,NA,TRBJ1-5
CSASLPSGSQYEQYF,TGCAGTGCTAGTTTGCCTAGCGGGAGTCAATACGAGCAGTACTTC,NA,TRBV20-1,TRBD2,TRBJ2-7
CASSQARRSTDTQYF,TGTGCCAGCAGCCAAGCTAGGCGTAGCACAGATACGCAGTATTTT,few,TRBV3-1,NA,TRBJ2-3
CASSAYGLARGETQYF,TGTGCCAGCAGTGCTTATGGACTAGCCCGGGGCGAGACCCAGTACTTC,few,TRBV6-1,TRBD2,TRBJ2-5
CSVDMASGGYEQYF,TGCAGCGTTGACATGGCTAGCGGGGGTTACGAGCAGTACTTC,NA,TRBV29-1,TRBD2,TRBJ2-7
CSARDSRTPNEKLFF,TGCAGTGCTAGAGATTCACGGACTCCTAATGAAAAACTGTTTTTT,few,TRBV20-1,NA,TRBJ1-4
CASSLDGPGELFF,TGTGCCAGCAGCTTAGACGGTCCCGGGGAGCTGTTTTTT,many,TRBV11-2,NA,TRBJ2-2
CAWRGPLAKNIQYF,TGTGCCTGGAGAGGGCCCCTAGCCAAAAACATTCAGTACTTC,many,TRBV30,NA,TRBJ2-4
CSARDLSARSSYEQYF,TGCAGTGCTAGAGATCTATCAGCGCGGAGCTCCTACGAGCAGTACTTC,NA,TRBV20-1,NA,TRBJ2-7
CASNLARAGHEQYF,TGTGCCAGCAACCTCGCCAGGGCGGGTCACGAGCAGTACTTC,NA,TRBV6-1,NA,TRBJ2-7
CASRIAGPYNEQFF,TGTGCCAGCAGGATAGCGGGGCCCTACAATGAGCAGTTCTTC,many,TRBV12-3/TRBV12-4,TRBD2,TRBJ2-1
CSARGGKGGYEQYF,TGCAGTGCTAGAGGGGGAAAGGGGGGCTACGAGCAGTACTTC,NA,TRBV20-1,NA,TRBJ2-7
CASSLLALPYNEQFF,TGTGCCAGCAGCTTATTAGCGCTACCCTACAATGAGCAGTTCTTC,many,TRBV11-2,NA,TRBJ2-1
CASSGGRAGGPYEQYF,TGCGCCAGCAGTGGTGGGAGGGCCGGAGGGCCCTACGAGCAGTACTTC,few,TRBV5-1,TRBD2,TRBJ2-7